A selection of T cell receptor beta chains follows, all from one sample in a study of T-cell reconstitution after alpha-beta-depleted transplantation in children. TCRdb analysed the PCR reads with MiXCR anew, one entry per CDR3 protein. In the table there are roughly 220,000 distinct CDR3 sequences, about 12% of which are singletons. Sequencing was performed on PBMCs from the stem cell graft donor, taken from the stem cell graft. These receptors were taken from a human donor who donated a stem cell graft to a child with acute lymphoblastic leukemia. The CDR3 runs from the conserved cysteine through the conserved F or W. The order of the fields is J gene, V gene, D gene, clone size, CDR3 DNA, CDR3 protein. The D gene is left open where the match is weak. Size values are once, few and many counts, or a class for expanded clones, and some rows have none.

TRBJ2-7,TRBV24-1,-,many,TGTGCCACCAGTGATCCTCGCCACCGGGGTACCTACGAGCAGTACTTC,CATSDPRHRGTYEQYF
TRBJ2-1,TRBV6-2/TRBV6-3,-,many,TGTGCCAGCAGCATCCTCGGGGAAGCAAATGAGCAGTTCTTC,CASSILGEANEQFF
TRBJ1-6,TRBV20-1,-,many,TGCAGTGCTAGAACACAGGCTCTTAATTCACCCCTCCACTTT,CSARTQALNSPLHF
TRBJ1-5,TRBV20-1,TRBD1,many,TGCAGTGCTGCGGACAGGCATAGCAATCAGCCCCAGCATTTT,CSAADRHSNQPQHF
TRBJ1-4,TRBV29-1,-,many,TGCAGCGTTGACACAGGCGGTTTTGAAAAACTGTTTTTT,CSVDTGGFEKLFF
TRBJ2-7,TRBV5-1,TRBD1,many,TGCGCCAGCAGCTCAGGGGGCCAAAGCTCCTACGAGCAGTACTTC,CASSSGGQSSYEQYF
TRBJ1-2,TRBV10-3,TRBD1,many,TGTGCCATCACCCTGACAGGGGAAGAGGATGGCTACACCTTC,CAITLTGEEDGYTF
TRBJ2-7,TRBV12-3/TRBV12-4,-,once,TGTGCCAGCAGCCCGGTGTACAGAGCCTACGAGCATTACTTC,CASSPVYRAYEHYF
TRBJ2-7,TRBV30,-,many,TGTGCCTGGAGGGTGGCCTACGAGCAGTACTTC,CAWRVAYEQYF
TRBJ2-1,TRBV20-1,-,many,TGCAGTGCTAGAGATTTTCCAGAGCAGTTCTTC,CSARDFPEQFF
TRBJ2-1,TRBV25-1,-,many,TGTGCCAGCAGTGCCTCTCCGGGGCCTGGGCCCTACAATGAGCAGTTCTTC,CASSASPGPGPYNEQFF
TRBJ2-4,TRBV19,TRBD2,many,TGTGCCAGTAGTATCTCCGGGAGGCGAATGATTCAGTACTTC,CASSISGRRMIQYF
TRBJ2-5,TRBV4-1,-,many,TGCGCCAGCAGCCAAGGTGCGACGGTACGAGAGACCCAGTACTTC,CASSQGATVRETQYF
TRBJ1-2,TRBV6-5,TRBD1,many,TGTGCCACCGGGGACAGTGGTGGCTACACCTTC,CATGDSGGYTF
TRBJ2-7,TRBV7-2,-,-,TGTGCCAGCAGCCGCGACGGGAGCGCCGAGCAGTACTTC,CASSRDGSAEQYF
TRBJ2-1,TRBV5-6,-,many,TGTGCCAGCAGCGCAGGGACTTTGAATGAGCAGTTCTTC,CASSAGTLNEQFF
TRBJ2-5,TRBV20-1,-,many,TGCAGTGCTAGAATCCAGGGGTCGGAGACCCAGTACTTC,CSARIQGSETQYF